These T cell receptor beta chains were read from a single sample in a study of T cells in Graves' hyperthyroidism and ophthalmopathy. TCRdb processed the multiplex PCR reads anew with MiXCR; each CDR3 protein has one entry. The sample comprises approximately 510,000 distinct CDR3 sequences, less than 25% of which are singletons, and around a quarter rests with the top ten. The sample taken for sequencing was blood. The receptor source for this set is a young man with Graves' hyperthyroidism. CDR3s include the opening cysteine and the closing phenylalanine or tryptophan. The D gene is left open where the match is weak. Where a row states a size, it is once, few, many or the class of an expanded clone; other rows omit it.

D	size	V	J	DNA	CDR3
-	many	TRBV12-3/TRBV12-4	TRBJ1-1	TGTGCCACAGCCGAGGGCACTGAAGCTTTCTTT	CATAEGTEAFF
-	few	TRBV24-1	TRBJ1-1	TGTGCCACCAGGGAGGGTGACACTGAAGCTTTCTTT	CATREGDTEAFF
TRBD1	many	TRBV12-3/TRBV12-4	TRBJ2-5	TGTGCCAGCAGTTCCACAGGGGGCCAAGAGACCCAGTACTTC	CASSSTGGQETQYF
-	many	TRBV20-1	TRBJ2-4	TGCAGTGGAGCCAAAAACATTCAGTACTTC	CSGAKNIQYF
-	-	TRBV11-1	TRBJ2-7	TGTGCCAGCAGCCCGGCTAATGTAGCACCCCGCAACGAGCAGTACTTC	CASSPANVAPRNEQYF
-	many	TRBV30	TRBJ1-1	TGTGCCTGGAGTGTAGAGGGGGAAGCTTTCTTT	CAWSVEGEAFF
TRBD1	-	TRBV20-1	TRBJ1-2	TGCAGTGCCCAAGACAGGGGCTATGGCTACACCTTC	CSAQDRGYGYTF
-	many	TRBV2	TRBJ1-3	TGTGCCAGCCGTGGCAGGGGTTCGTTCGGAAACACCATATATTTT	CASRGRGSFGNTIYF
-	-	TRBV6-1	TRBJ2-4	TGTGCCAGCAGTGAAAGGGGGACTCTAGCCAAAAACATTCAGTACTTC	CASSERGTLAKNIQYF
TRBD2	-	TRBV20-1	TRBJ2-5	TGCAGTGCCAGTGGCCTAGCGGGGGACCAAGAGACCCAGTACTTC	CSASGLAGDQETQYF
-	few	TRBV9	TRBJ2-2	TGTGCCAGCAGCCCCCACTTAGATACCGGGGAGCTGTTTTTT	CASSPHLDTGELFF
-	-	TRBV6-1	TRBJ2-5	TGTGCCAGCAGTGAGAATTCTGGCGAGGCAGAGACCCAGTACTTC	CASSENSGEAETQYF